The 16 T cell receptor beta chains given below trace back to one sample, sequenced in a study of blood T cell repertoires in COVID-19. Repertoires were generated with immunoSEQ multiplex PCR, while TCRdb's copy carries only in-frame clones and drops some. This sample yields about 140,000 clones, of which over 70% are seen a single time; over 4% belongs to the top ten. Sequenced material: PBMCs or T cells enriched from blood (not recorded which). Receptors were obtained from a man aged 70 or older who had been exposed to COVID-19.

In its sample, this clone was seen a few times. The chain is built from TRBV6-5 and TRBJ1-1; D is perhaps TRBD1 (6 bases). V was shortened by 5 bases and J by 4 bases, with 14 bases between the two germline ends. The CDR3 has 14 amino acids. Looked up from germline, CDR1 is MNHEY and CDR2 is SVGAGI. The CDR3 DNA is TGTGCCAGCAGTCATCAGACAGGTCGCACTGAAGCTTTCTTT. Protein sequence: CASSHQTGRTEAFF.

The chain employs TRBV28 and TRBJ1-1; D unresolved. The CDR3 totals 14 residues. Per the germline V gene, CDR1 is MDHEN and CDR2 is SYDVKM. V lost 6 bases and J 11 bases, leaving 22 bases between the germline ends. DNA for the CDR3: TGTGCCAGCAGCCGTACTCCCGTCCGGGAGTTCGCTTTCTTT. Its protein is CASSRTPVREFAFF.

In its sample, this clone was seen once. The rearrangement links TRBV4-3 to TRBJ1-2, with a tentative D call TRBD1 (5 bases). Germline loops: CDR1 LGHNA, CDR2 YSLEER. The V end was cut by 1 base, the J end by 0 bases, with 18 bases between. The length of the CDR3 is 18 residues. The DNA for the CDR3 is TGCGCCAGCAGCCAAGTCTTCCATGACAGCCTTCCTAACTATGGCTACACCTTC. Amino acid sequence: CASSQVFHDSLPNYGYTF.

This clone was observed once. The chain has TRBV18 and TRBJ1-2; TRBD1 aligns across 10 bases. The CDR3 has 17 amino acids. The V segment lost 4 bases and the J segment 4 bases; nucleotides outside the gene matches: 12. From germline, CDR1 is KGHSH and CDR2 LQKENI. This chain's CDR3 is CASSLGGTTGGSYGYTF. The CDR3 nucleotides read TGTGCCAGCTCACTCGGGGGCACGACAGGGGGCTCCTATGGCTACACCTTC. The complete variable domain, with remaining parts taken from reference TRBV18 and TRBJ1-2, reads NAGVMQNPRHLVRRRGQEARLRCSPMKGHSHVYWYRQLPEEGLKFMVYLQKENIIDESGMPKERFSAEFPKEGPSILRIQQVVRGDSAAYFCASSLGGTTGGSYGYTFGSGTRLTVV.

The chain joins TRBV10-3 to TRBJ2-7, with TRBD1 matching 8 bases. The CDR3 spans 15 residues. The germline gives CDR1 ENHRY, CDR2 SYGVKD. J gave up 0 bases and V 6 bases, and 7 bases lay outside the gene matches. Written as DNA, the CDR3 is TGTGCCATCAGGGAAATGCAGGGGGCCTCCTACGAGCAGTACTTC. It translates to CAIREMQGASYEQYF.

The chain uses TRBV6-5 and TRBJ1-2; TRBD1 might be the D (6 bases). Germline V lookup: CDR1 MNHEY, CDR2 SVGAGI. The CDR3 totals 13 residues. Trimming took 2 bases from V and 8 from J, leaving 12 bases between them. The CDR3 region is CASSYGQLEGYTF. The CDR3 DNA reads TGTGCCAGCAGTTACGGACAGTTAGAAGGCTACACCTTC.

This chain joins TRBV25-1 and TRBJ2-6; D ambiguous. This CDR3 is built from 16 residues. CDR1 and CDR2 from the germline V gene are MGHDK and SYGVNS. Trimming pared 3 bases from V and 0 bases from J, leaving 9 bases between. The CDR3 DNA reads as TGTGCCAGCAGTGAGCACAGCATCTCTGGGGCCAACGTCCTGACTTTC. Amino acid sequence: CASSEHSISGANVLTF. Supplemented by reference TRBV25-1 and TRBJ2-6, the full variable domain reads EADIYQTPRYLVIGTGKKITLECSQTMGHDKMYWYQQDPGMELHLIHYSYGVNSTEKGDLSSESTVSRIRTEHFPLTLESARPSHTSQYLCASSEHSISGANVLTFGAGSRLTVL.

The CDR3 here is CASSRTGGPYEQYF. The CDR3 DNA reads as TGCGCCAGCAGCAGGACAGGGGGTCCCTACGAGCAGTACTTC. The chain carries TRBV4-3 and TRBJ2-7; 10 bases line up with TRBD1. Trimming took 5 bases from V and 2 from J; bases not matched to a gene: 3. This CDR3 is built from 14 residues. Germline-derived CDR1 and CDR2 are LGHNA and YSLEER.

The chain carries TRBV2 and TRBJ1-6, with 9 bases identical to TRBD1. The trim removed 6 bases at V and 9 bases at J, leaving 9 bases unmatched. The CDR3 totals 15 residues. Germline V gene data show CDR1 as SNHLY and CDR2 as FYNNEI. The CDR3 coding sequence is TGTGCCAGCAGGGACGGGACAGGGACCTTTTCACCCCTCCACTTT. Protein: CASRDGTGTFSPLHF.

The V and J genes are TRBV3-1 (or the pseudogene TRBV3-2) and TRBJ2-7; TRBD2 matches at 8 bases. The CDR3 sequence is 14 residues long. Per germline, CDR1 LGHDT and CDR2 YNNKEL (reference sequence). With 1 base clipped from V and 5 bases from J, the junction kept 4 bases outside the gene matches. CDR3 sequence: CASSQGGRFNEQYF. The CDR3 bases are TGTGCCAGCAGCCAAGGCGGGAGGTTCAACGAGCAGTACTTC.

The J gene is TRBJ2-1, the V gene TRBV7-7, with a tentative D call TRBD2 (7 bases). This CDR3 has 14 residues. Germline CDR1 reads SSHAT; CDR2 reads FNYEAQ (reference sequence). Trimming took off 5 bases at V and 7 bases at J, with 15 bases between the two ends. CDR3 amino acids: CASSTGGRGNEQFF. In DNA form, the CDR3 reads TGTGCCAGCAGCACGGGGGGCAGGGGTAATGAGCAGTTCTTC. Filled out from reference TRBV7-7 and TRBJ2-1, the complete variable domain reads GAGVSQSPRYKVTKRGQDVTLRCDPISSHATLYWYQQALGQGPEFLTYFNYEAQPDKSGLPSDRFSAERPEGSISTLTIQRTEQRDSAMYRCASSTGGRGNEQFFGPGTRLTVL.

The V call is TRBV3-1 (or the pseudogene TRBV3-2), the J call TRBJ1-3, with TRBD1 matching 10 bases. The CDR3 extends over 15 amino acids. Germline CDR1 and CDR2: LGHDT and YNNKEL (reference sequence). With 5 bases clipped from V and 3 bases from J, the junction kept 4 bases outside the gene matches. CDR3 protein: CASSSRDRGGNTIYF. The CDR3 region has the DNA TGTGCCAGCAGCTCGCGGGACAGGGGTGGAAACACCATATATTTT.

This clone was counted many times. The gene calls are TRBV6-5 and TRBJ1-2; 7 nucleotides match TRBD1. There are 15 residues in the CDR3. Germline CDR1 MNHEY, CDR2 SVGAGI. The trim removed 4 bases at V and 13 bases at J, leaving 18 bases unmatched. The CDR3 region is CASSSGRDRQQETTF. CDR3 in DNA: TGTGCCAGCAGTTCGGGCCGGGACAGACAACAGGAGACCACCTTC.

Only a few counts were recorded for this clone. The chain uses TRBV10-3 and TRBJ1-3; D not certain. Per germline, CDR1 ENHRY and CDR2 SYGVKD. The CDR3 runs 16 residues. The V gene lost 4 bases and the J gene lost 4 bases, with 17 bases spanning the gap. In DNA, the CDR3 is TGTGCCATCAGTGGGGAGTTGGGGAGAAAAGGAAACACCATATATTTT. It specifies CAISGELGRKGNTIYF.

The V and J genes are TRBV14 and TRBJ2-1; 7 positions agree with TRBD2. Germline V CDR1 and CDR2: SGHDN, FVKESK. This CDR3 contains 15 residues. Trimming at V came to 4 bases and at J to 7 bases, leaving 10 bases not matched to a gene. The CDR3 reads CASSRVQRGRNEQFF. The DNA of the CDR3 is TGTGCCAGCAGCCGGGTACAGCGGGGTAGGAATGAGCAGTTCTTC.

The CDR3 region has the DNA TGTGCCAGCAGCTCAGGCTCCTACGAGCAGTACTTC. Amino acids: CASSSGSYEQYF. The V and J genes are TRBV21-1 and TRBJ2-7; the table's D call of TRBD1 was not tested on the DNA. TRBV21-1 constitutes a pseudogene. CDR3 length: 12 residues.